This TCR beta chain was sequenced for a study of cytomegalovirus exposure and HLA in healthy donors. The germline CDR1 and CDR2 sequences are PRHDT and FYEKMQ (reference sequence). V was pared by 5 bases and J by 7 bases, with 23 bases of the junction left unmatched. The CDR3 has 18 amino acids. Data came from immunoSEQ multiplex PCR; TCRdb stores just in-frame clones and leaves some out. This sample has 100,000 to 150,000 clones, with around 90% found just once. The V gene is TRBV13, the J gene TRBJ2-7, with 7 bases aligning to TRBD2. This TCR derives from a woman between 18 and 30 years old in good health and CMV-seronegative. The sample consisted of PBMCs. The CDR3 region is CASSPENGGGPSRREQYF. The CDR3, as DNA: TGTGCCAGCAGCCCCGAGAATGGCGGGGGTCCATCCCGGAGGGAGCAGTACTTC.